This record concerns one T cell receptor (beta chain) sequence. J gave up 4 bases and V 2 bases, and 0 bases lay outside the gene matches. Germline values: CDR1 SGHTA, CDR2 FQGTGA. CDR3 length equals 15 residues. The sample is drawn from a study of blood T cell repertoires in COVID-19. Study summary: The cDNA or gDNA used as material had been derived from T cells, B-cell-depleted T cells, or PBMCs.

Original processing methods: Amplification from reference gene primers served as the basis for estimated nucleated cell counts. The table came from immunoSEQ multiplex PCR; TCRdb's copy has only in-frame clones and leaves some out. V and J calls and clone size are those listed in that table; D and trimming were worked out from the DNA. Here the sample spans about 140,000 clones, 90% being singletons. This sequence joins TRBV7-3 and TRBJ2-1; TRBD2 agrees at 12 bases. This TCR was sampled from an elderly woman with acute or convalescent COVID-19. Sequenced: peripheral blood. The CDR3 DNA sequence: TGTGCCAGCAGCTTAGGGACTAGCGGGTACAATGAGCAGTTCTTC. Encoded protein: CASSLGTSGYNEQFF.